The 9 T cell receptor beta chains below come from one sample, sequenced in a study of cytomegalovirus exposure and HLA in healthy donors. This table comes from immunoSEQ multiplex PCR, and its TCRdb copy is limited to in-frame clones, with some not included. The sample has fewer than 85,000 clones; approximately 96% are singletons. The specimen was PBMCs. The source is a woman between 18 and 29 years old in good health and CMV-seronegative.

This clone was counted once. V usage is TRBV15 and J usage is TRBJ2-3; 7 nucleotides align to TRBD1. The germline V gene has CDR1 LNHNV and CDR2 YYDKDF (reference sequence). Losses at the gene ends were 2 bases for V and 2 bases for J; bases not matched to a gene: 4. The length of the CDR3 is 15 residues. For the CDR3, the DNA is TGTGCCACCAGCAGAAGGGACAGCTCCACAGATACGCAGTATTTT. As protein: CATSRRDSSTDTQYF.

This chain links TRBV6-1 with TRBJ1-2; D is perhaps TRBD1 (5 bases). The germline V and J ends were trimmed by 3 bases and 7 bases, with 12 bases remaining between them. Germline V CDR1 and CDR2: MNHNS, SASEGT. The CDR3 has 13 amino acids. CDR3 bases: TGTGCCAGCAGTGACGGCCAGGGCGGTGGCTACACCTTC. This gives the protein CASSDGQGGGYTF.

The chain uses TRBV7-6 and TRBJ2-3; 10 positions agree with TRBD2. This CDR3 region has 18 residues. Trimming cost V 4 bases and J 5 bases; bases outside gene matches: 15. Per germline, CDR1 SGHVS and CDR2 FNYEAQ. The CDR3 nucleotides read TGTGCCAGCAGCTCCTCAGGGGGCCTAGCGGGAGTGGAAGATACGCAGTATTTT. As protein: CASSSSGGLAGVEDTQYF.

The V and J genes are TRBV25-1 and TRBJ2-3; 8 nucleotides agree with TRBD2. The trim removed 4 bases at V and 2 bases at J, leaving 8 bases unmatched. The CDR3 has 16 residues. Per the germline V gene, CDR1 is MGHDK and CDR2 is SYGVNS. DNA for the CDR3: TGTGCCAGCAGTGCAATTAGCGGGACGTACACAGATACGCAGTATTTT. Its protein product is CASSAISGTYTDTQYF.

The CDR3 loop reads CASSRDSSYEQYF. CDR3 sequence (DNA): TGTGCCAGCAGCCGAGACAGTTCCTACGAGCAGTACTTC. The rearrangement uses TRBV7-7 and TRBJ2-7, with D possibly matching TRBD1 (5 bases). Germline values: CDR1 SSHAT, CDR2 FNYEAQ (reference sequence). This CDR3 comprises 13 residues. Trimming cost V 5 bases and J 1 base, with 9 bases left between them.

The V and J genes are TRBV12-5 and TRBJ2-1; D is undetermined. The V end was cut by 1 base, the J end by 0 bases, with 10 bases between. CDR1 is LGHNT, CDR2 FRNRAP, per germline. The length of the CDR3 is 16 residues. Written as DNA, the CDR3 is TGTGCTAGTGGTTTGGGGAGCTCGAGCTCCTACAATGAGCAGTTCTTC. As protein: CASGLGSSSSYNEQFF.

V and J are TRBV5-1 and TRBJ2-7, with 12 bases matching TRBD2. The V gene end was trimmed by 0 bases and the J gene end by 4 bases; junction bases not matched to a gene: 2. The germline CDR1 and CDR2 sequences are SGHRS and YFSETQ. This CDR3 comprises 15 residues. CDR3 sequence: CASSLGLAGAYEQYF. In nucleotides, the CDR3 is TGCGCCAGCAGCTTGGGACTAGCGGGAGCATACGAGCAGTACTTC.

The chain couples TRBV14 to TRBJ2-3; TRBD2 agrees at 7 bases. Germline V gene lookup returns CDR1 SGHDN and CDR2 FVKESK. This CDR3 has 17 amino acids. Trimming at V came to 4 bases and at J to 3 bases, leaving 13 bases not matched to a gene. CDR3 sequence reads: CASSRGLDPHSTDTQYF. Here the CDR3 DNA reads TGTGCCAGCAGCCGTGGACTAGATCCGCACTCTACAGATACGCAGTATTTT.

The chain uses TRBV6-1 and TRBJ2-7; TRBD1 is a possible D gene (6 bases). CDR1 is MNHNS, CDR2 SASEGT, per germline. V was clipped by 6 bases and J by 2 bases, with 14 bases between them. This CDR3 has 14 amino acids. CDR3 amino acids: CASRRQGITYEQYF. The DNA for the CDR3 is TGTGCCAGCAGACGGCAGGGGATAACCTACGAGCAGTACTTC.